This T cell receptor beta chain was recorded in a study of CXCR3-negative and CXCR3-positive naive CD8 T cells. Findings of the study overall: Memory CD8+ cells showed much lower diversity, while both naive subsets were comparably high.

Per CD8+ T cell subset, triplicate sorts of fewer than 350,000 cells each were done. As concerns this clonotype: Its specificity is unknown.

Libraries of TRB cDNA were made by 5' RACE and carried UMIs. TCRdb processed the 5' RACE reads again and assigns one entry to each CDR3 protein, with no DNA. The listing contains about 90,000 distinct CDR3 sequences. Material: naive CXCR3- CD8+ T cells from blood. The subset: CD45RO-CCR7+CD27+CD95- naive CD8+ T cells lacking CXCR3 (TNR3-). The receptor comes from a human donor in good health. Some clones in this sample may be carry-over from other donors' samples.

The CDR3 spells CASSQDVGQGTTEAFF. The gene calls are TRBV14 and TRBJ1-1; TCRdb's D gene call, TRBD1, goes unchecked for lack of DNA. This CDR3 region has 16 residues. The germline gives CDR1 SGHDN, CDR2 FVKESK. Supplemented by reference TRBV14 and TRBJ1-1, the full variable domain reads EAGVTQFPSHSVIEKGQTVTLRCDPISGHDNLYWYRRVMGKEIKFLLHFVKESKQDESGMPNNRFLAERTGGTYSTLKVQPAELEDSGVYFCASSQDVGQGTTEAFFGQGTRLTVV.